Listed below are T cell receptor beta chains from one sample, sequenced in a study of identical twins. TCRdb analysed the 5' RACE reads with MiXCR anew, one entry per CDR3 protein. The table lists 450,000 to 650,000 distinct CDR3 sequences, roughly 15% of them singletons. These data were also reused for a study on yellow fever vaccine responses in identical twins.

Specimen: CD4+ T cells sorted from blood. These receptors were taken from a woman younger than 35 in good health. Both conserved end residues are part of each CDR3. D genes are given only for firm matches. Part of the rows lack a size; the others show once, few, many or a class for expanded clones.

clone size	D gene	V gene	J gene	CDR3 DNA	CDR3 protein
.	.	TRBV6-1	TRBJ2-1	TGTGCCAGCAGTGTTTCGGACAGCTCCTACAATGAGCAGTTCTTC	CASSVSDSSYNEQFF
.	TRBD1	TRBV4-1	TRBJ2-3	TGCGCCAGCAGCTATACAGGGGATGACACAGATACGCAGTATTTT	CASSYTGDDTDTQYF
few	.	TRBV12-3/TRBV12-4	TRBJ1-2	TGTGCCAGCAGCCCCGGGGGCCTCCTCAACTATGGCTACACCTTC	CASSPGGLLNYGYTF
many	TRBD2	TRBV12-3/TRBV12-4	TRBJ2-2	TGTGCCAGCAGTTTAGTGGTAGCGGGAGGCACCGGGGAGCTGTTTTTT	CASSLVVAGGTGELFF
.	.	TRBV20-1	TRBJ2-3	TGCAGTGCCTCGGGACTTAAGGGCACAGATACGCAGTATTTT	CSASGLKGTDTQYF
.	.	TRBV6-1	TRBJ1-1	TGTGCCAGCACTCGGGGCTCAGCTTTCTTT	CASTRGSAFF
many	.	TRBV20-1	TRBJ2-1	TGCAGTATGCGGGCGGGGCGGGACAATGAGCAGTTCTTC	CSMRAGRDNEQFF
few	.	TRBV5-8	TRBJ1-1	TGTGCCAGCAGCTTAAAGGGTTGGACTGAAGCTTTCTTT	CASSLKGWTEAFF
.	.	TRBV29-1	TRBJ2-5	TGCAGCGTCACCTTGACGCTAGGAGAGACCCAGTACTTC	CSVTLTLGETQYF
few	.	TRBV2	TRBJ2-7	TGTGCCAGTTCCACTAGTCGGCTCTACGAGCAGTACTTC	CASSTSRLYEQYF
.	.	TRBV25-1	TRBJ2-1	TGTGCCAGCAGTGAAGGTCCCTCGAATGAGCAGTTCTTC	CASSEGPSNEQFF
.	.	TRBV4-1	TRBJ2-3	TGCGCCAGCAGCCAAGTTGGTCGCGGGTTCATGATGGATACGCAGTATTTT	CASSQVGRGFMMDTQYF
.	.	TRBV14	TRBJ1-5	TGTGCCAGCAGCCAAGATTATAGTCAGCCCCAGCATTTT	CASSQDYSQPQHF
few	.	TRBV6-5	TRBJ1-5	TGTGCCAGCAGTTACGGGGGGCGCTTTAGCAATCAGCCCCAGCATTTT	CASSYGGRFSNQPQHF
.	.	TRBV27	TRBJ1-5	TGTGCCAGCAGTCGGACGTTACAGAATCAGCCCCAGCATTTT	CASSRTLQNQPQHF
.	.	TRBV12-3/TRBV12-4	TRBJ1-1	TGTGCCAGCACCAACTCTTTATGGGCCGTCAGCACTGAAGCTTTCTTT	CASTNSLWAVSTEAFF
.	.	TRBV20-1	TRBJ2-7	TGCAGTGCTATGGCGCTAGCCTACGAGCAGTACTTC	CSAMALAYEQYF
.	.	TRBV7-3	TRBJ2-2	TGTGCCAGCACAGACAACACAAACACCGGGGAGCTGTTTTTT	CASTDNTNTGELFF
.	.	TRBV3-1	TRBJ2-6	TGTGCCAGCAGCCAAGTGGGGCCAAGCTCTGGGGCCAACGTCCTGACTTTC	CASSQVGPSSGANVLTF
.	.	TRBV7-3	TRBJ1-1	TGTGCCAGCAGCTTAACGGAGGGGAGCACTGAAGCTTTCTTT	CASSLTEGSTEAFF
few	TRBD1	TRBV12-3/TRBV12-4	TRBJ2-1	TGTGCCAGCAGTCCGAGGGACAGGGAGCAGTTCTTC	CASSPRDREQFF
few	.	TRBV29-1	TRBJ1-2	TGCAGCGTTGATGGGATCAGTCAGAATGGCTACACCTTC	CSVDGISQNGYTF
.	.	TRBV12-3/TRBV12-4	TRBJ1-5	TGTGCCAGCAGCCCGACACCGTATCAGCCCCAGCATTTT	CASSPTPYQPQHF
.	TRBD2	TRBV7-2	TRBJ2-1	TGTGCCAGCAGCCTAGGCCCAGGCGGGGGGAGCTACAATGAGCAGTTCTTC	CASSLGPGGGSYNEQFF
.	TRBD2	TRBV29-1	TRBJ2-1	TGCAGCGCCCGACTAGCCGTTAGCTCCTACAATGAGCAGTTCTTC	CSARLAVSSYNEQFF
.	.	TRBV29-1	TRBJ2-3	TGCAGCGTTGATAACCGGGTCCCTGGCTCAGATACGCAGTATTTT	CSVDNRVPGSDTQYF
few	.	TRBV25-1	TRBJ2-5	TGTGCCAGCAGTGTGGGGGGACAGAAGCAAGAGACCCAGTACTTC	CASSVGGQKQETQYF
.	.	TRBV5-1	TRBJ2-7	TGCGCCAGCAGCCCACGGACGATCTCCTACGAGCAGTACTTC	CASSPRTISYEQYF
.	.	TRBV4-1	TRBJ1-3	TGCGCCAGCAGCCAAGGAAGGGCGGCTGGAAACACCATACATTTT	CASSQGRAAGNTIHF
.	TRBD2	TRBV28	TRBJ2-1	TGTGCCAGCACCGGAGGGACTAGCGGGTCCTACAATGAGCAGTTCTTC	CASTGGTSGSYNEQFF
few	TRBD1	TRBV3-1	TRBJ2-2	TGTGCCAGCAGCTCCCCTCCGAGGACAGGGGGCACCGGGGAGCTGTTTTTT	CASSSPPRTGGTGELFF
.	TRBD2	TRBV9	TRBJ2-1	TGTGCCAGCAGCGTAGGTGCTGCGGGAGGTTACAATGAGCAGTTCTTC	CASSVGAAGGYNEQFF
few	.	TRBV20-1	TRBJ2-2	TGCAGTGCTAGAGAAGCACAGGTGACCGGGGAGCTGTTTTTT	CSAREAQVTGELFF
few	.	TRBV10-2	TRBJ1-2	TGCGCCAGCCGTACCGGGACGGGGGATTGGGGCTACACCTTC	CASRTGTGDWGYTF
once	.	TRBV27	TRBJ2-6	TGTGCCAGCAGTGGGGGGAGGAGCTCTGGGGCCAACGTCCTGACTTTC	CASSGGRSSGANVLTF
few	.	TRBV19	TRBJ1-1	TGTGCCAGTAGTATCTTTTCGAACACTGAAGCTTTCTTT	CASSIFSNTEAFF
few	TRBD1	TRBV12-3/TRBV12-4	TRBJ1-2	TGTGCCAGCAGTCCCACAGGGGAGGTTGGAGGCTACACCTTC	CASSPTGEVGGYTF